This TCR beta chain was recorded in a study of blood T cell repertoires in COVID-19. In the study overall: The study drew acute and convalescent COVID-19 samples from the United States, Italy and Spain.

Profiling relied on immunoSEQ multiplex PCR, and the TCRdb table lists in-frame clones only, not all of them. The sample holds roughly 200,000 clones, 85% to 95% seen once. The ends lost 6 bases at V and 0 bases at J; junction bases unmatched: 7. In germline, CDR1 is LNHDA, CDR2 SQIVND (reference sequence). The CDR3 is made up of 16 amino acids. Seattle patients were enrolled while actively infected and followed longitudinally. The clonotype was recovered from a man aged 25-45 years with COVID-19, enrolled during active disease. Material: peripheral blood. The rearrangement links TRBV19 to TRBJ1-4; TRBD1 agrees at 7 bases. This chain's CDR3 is CASSYRGSATNEKLFF. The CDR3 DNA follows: TGTGCCAGTAGCTACAGGGGATCGGCAACTAATGAAAAACTGTTTTTT.